These T cell receptor beta chains were read from a single sample in a study of T cell changes during pregnancy in multiple sclerosis. Produced via immunoSEQ multiplex PCR; TCRdb's table is partial and in-frame only. The top ten hold roughly 10% of the sample, which has fewer than 50,000 clones, roughly nine tenths seen once. Specimen: CD8+ T cells from peripheral blood mononuclear cells, collected after pregnancy. These receptors all stem from a female donor with multiple sclerosis, enrolled in a pregnancy study. Both conserved end residues are part of each CDR3. Fields, in order: clone size, J gene, D gene, V gene, CDR3 protein, CDR3 DNA. The D gene is left open where the match is weak. Rows may omit the clone size; those that give it use once, few, many or a size class.

>NA|TRBJ1-1|NA|TRBV6-5
CASSYPVTEAFF
TGTGCCAGCAGTTACCCGGTTACTGAAGCTTTCTTT
>NA|TRBJ1-1|NA|TRBV5-6
CASSWGYGTPATEAFF
TGTGCCAGCAGCTGGGGGTACGGGACTCCTGCCACTGAAGCTTTCTTT
>NA|TRBJ2-5|TRBD2|TRBV11-2
CASTQASRGYQETQYF
TGTGCCAGCACCCAAGCCTCGCGGGGGTACCAAGAGACCCAGTACTTC
>NA|TRBJ1-1|NA|TRBV27
CASTAIGGGTEAFF
TGTGCCAGCACCGCTATTGGCGGTGGCACTGAAGCTTTCTTT
>few|TRBJ1-2|NA|TRBV7-2
CASSPHFRGYGYTF
TGTGCCAGCAGCCCCCATTTTAGGGGCTATGGCTACACCTTC
>NA|TRBJ2-4|TRBD1|TRBV5-1
CASSKEQGPTAKNIQYF
TGCGCCAGCAGCAAAGAACAGGGGCCAACAGCCAAAAACATTCAGTACTTC
>NA|TRBJ2-3|NA|TRBV9
CASGVGVGGPTDTQYF
TGTGCCAGCGGCGTCGGGGTGGGGGGGCCCACAGATACGCAGTATTTT
>NA|TRBJ1-1|NA|TRBV7-9
CASTQGGAEAFF
TGTGCCAGCACCCAAGGGGGGGCTGAAGCTTTCTTT
>NA|TRBJ2-1|NA|TRBV6-5
CASSLDFTAGNEQFF
TGTGCCAGCAGCCTGGACTTCACTGCCGGAAATGAGCAGTTCTTC
>NA|TRBJ1-3|NA|TRBV13
CASSETGLDSGNTIYF
TGTGCCAGCAGCGAAACAGGGTTGGACTCTGGAAACACCATATATTTT
>NA|TRBJ2-7|NA|TRBV27
CASSRGFSYEQYF
TGTGCCAGCAGTCGAGGATTCTCCTACGAGCAGTACTTC
>few|TRBJ1-5|TRBD1|TRBV27
CASSRDRGNQPQHF
TGTGCCAGCAGCCGGGACAGGGGGAATCAGCCCCAGCATTTT
>NA|TRBJ2-2|NA|TRBV2
CASSDMANTGELFF
TGTGCCAGCAGCGACATGGCGAACACCGGGGAGCTGTTTTTT
>NA|TRBJ2-6|NA|TRBV6-4
CASSERPNSGANVLTF
TGTGCCAGCAGTGAGCGGCCGAACTCTGGGGCCAACGTCCTGACTTTC
>once|TRBJ2-1|TRBD2|TRBV15
CATSRSGGNNEQFF
TGTGCCACCAGCAGATCGGGGGGGAATAATGAGCAGTTCTTC
>once|TRBJ2-7|TRBD2|TRBV27
CASSLGVAGTYEQYF
TGTGCCAGCAGTTTAGGGGTAGCGGGGACCTACGAGCAGTACTTC
>once|TRBJ2-5|NA|TRBV6-1
CASSTGRDQETQYF
TGTGCCAGCAGTACTGGGAGAGACCAAGAGACCCAGTACTTC
>NA|TRBJ2-7|TRBD1|TRBV15
CATSRDKGTGYHYEQYF
TGTGCCACCAGCAGAGATAAGGGGACAGGGTATCACTACGAGCAGTACTTC
>NA|TRBJ2-5|TRBD1|TRBV19
CASSIFGQAKETQYF
TGTGCCAGTAGTATTTTTGGACAGGCCAAAGAGACCCAGTACTTC
>NA|TRBJ2-5|TRBD2|TRBV13
CASRSRLASETQYF
TGTGCCAGCAGATCGAGACTAGCCTCAGAGACCCAGTACTTC
>NA|TRBJ2-4|TRBD1|TRBV13
CASSSGTGLAKNIQYF
TGTGCCAGCAGCTCTGGGACAGGGCTAGCCAAAAACATTCAGTACTTC
>NA|TRBJ2-1|NA|TRBV11-2
CASRKNRVVAYNEQFF
TGTGCCAGCAGGAAAAACAGGGTAGTGGCCTACAATGAGCAGTTCTTC
>NA|TRBJ1-1|NA|TRBV5-6
CASSFGVGSVTEAFF
TGTGCCAGCAGCTTTGGTGTCGGGAGTGTCACTGAAGCTTTCTTT
>NA|TRBJ2-3|NA|TRBV7-9
CASSPTVSTDTQYF
TGTGCCAGCAGCCCGACAGTTAGCACAGATACGCAGTATTTT
>NA|TRBJ2-3|NA|TRBV5-8
CASSSPADTQYF
TGTGCCAGCAGCTCCCCAGCAGATACGCAGTATTTT